The T cell receptor beta chain described here comes from a study of shared clonotypes between healthy human individuals. Trimming stripped 6 bases from V and 4 bases from J, with 18 bases between. Germline assignment: CDR1 SNHLY and CDR2 FYNNEI. This CDR3 comprises 15 residues. Naive CD8 cells comprised CD45RO-negative, CCR7-positively selected cells, excluding terminally differentiated effector memory CD45RA+ cells. Data came from immunoSEQ multiplex PCR; TCRdb stores just in-frame clones and leaves some out. The sample consists of 500,000 to 700,000 clones, around 95% of them appearing once. V is TRBV2 and J is TRBJ1-1; D may be TRBD1 (5 bases). The receptor's source is a woman in her 30s in good health. The sequenced sample was naive CD8+ T cells sorted from blood. CDR3 sequence: CASSHPQGEGTEAFF. CDR3 bases: TGTGCCAGCAGCCACCCCCAGGGTGAGGGCACTGAAGCTTTCTTT.